This T cell receptor (beta chain) was recovered during a study of T cell responses to AZD1222 COVID-19 vaccine. V was shortened by 3 bases and J by 4 bases, with 15 bases between the two germline ends. Germline V gene lookup returns CDR1 LNHDA and CDR2 SQIVND (reference sequence). The CDR3 contains 15 residues. Here immunoSEQ multiplex PCR was the method, and the copy in TCRdb shows in-frame clones only, minus some. The table lists 120,000 or so clones, around nine tenths of them singletons. This clone has more than one count but fewer than ten. As yet, its antigen is unknown. General study findings and limits: When two AZD1222 doses had been given, Spike-specific TCR breadth and depth rose. Close to half of spike-specific TCRs reportedly recognize unmutated variant regions. Females made up more of the donors, who were largely white British, and clonal diversity may have come out too low.

V usage is TRBV19 and J usage is TRBJ1-2, with TRBD1 as a possible D gene (5 bases). This material consisted of peripheral blood, taken on day 0 of AZD1222 vaccination. The receptor was isolated from an adult in good health. Written as DNA, the CDR3 is TGTGCCAGTAGTATTAATTTCGGGCAGGGCTATGGCTACACCTTC. Protein: CASSINFGQGYGYTF.